This T cell receptor beta chain stems from a study of blood T cell repertoires in COVID-19. Turning to the study itself: Samples came from the United States, Italy and Spain, spanning acute and convalescent COVID-19.

Original handling: Estimated nucleated cell counts came from reference gene primer amplification. The table came from immunoSEQ multiplex PCR; TCRdb's copy has only in-frame clones and leaves some out. V and J calls and clone size are those listed in that table; D and trimming were worked out from the DNA. This sample has about 300,000 clones; about 91% occur once, and the top ten carry roughly 1.7%. Enrolled during active infection, Seattle patients were then followed longitudinally. Trimming pared 4 bases from V and 0 bases from J, leaving 10 bases between. This CDR3 spans 15 amino acids. Germline-derived CDR1 and CDR2 are MGHRA and YSYEKL. This clone was seen only a few times.

Sequencing used peripheral blood. The V and J genes are TRBV4-1 and TRBJ2-1; perhaps TRBD2 as D (6 bases). The clonotype was recovered from a woman aged 25-40 years with COVID-19, enrolled during active disease. The CDR3 DNA reads TGCGCCAGCAGCCCCGGGGGATACTCCTACAATGAGCAGTTCTTC. Its translation: CASSPGGYSYNEQFF.